This T cell receptor beta chain is from a study of blood T cell repertoires in COVID-19. Produced via immunoSEQ multiplex PCR; TCRdb's table is partial and in-frame only. The sample shows 110,000 to 150,000 clones, roughly four fifths of them seen only once. Which cohort a participant joined came from the clinical history participants gave. CDR1 and CDR2 from the germline V gene are MNHEY and SMNVEV (reference sequence). V lost 4 bases, J lost 1 base, and 10 bases lay in between. The CDR3 length is 14 residues. This chain links TRBV27 with TRBJ1-1; TRBD1 might be the D (6 bases). The sample was PBMCs or T cells enriched from blood (not recorded which). The source of this sequence is a man over 45 who had recovered from COVID-19. CDR3 bases: TGTGCCAGCAGTTCCTTAGGGGGGAACACTGAAGCTTTCTTT. The encoded protein is CASSSLGGNTEAFF.